The clone carrying this T cell receptor beta chain was detected many times. Authors of the study amplified TCR beta CDR3 regions from RNA transcripts. Initially, a first-round RT-PCR of the TCR CDR3 employed the HTBI primer set. In TCRdb, the multiplex PCR reads were re-called with MiXCR into one record per CDR3 protein. Found here are around 610,000 distinct CDR3 sequences, 14% to 15% of them singletons; the top ten hold approximately 4.3%. This record belongs to a study of T cells in Graves' hyperthyroidism and ophthalmopathy. CDR1 and CDR2 from the germline V gene are MDHEN and SYDVKM. This CDR3 contains 15 residues. V dropped 4 bases and J dropped 2 bases, with 14 bases sitting between them.

This sequence was found in a woman in her 40s with Graves' ophthalmopathy. Sequenced material: blood. This chain uses TRBV28 with TRBJ2-5; possibly TRBD1 for D (6 bases). The CDR3 loop is CASSSTTGDQETQYF. The CDR3 DNA reads as TGTGCCAGCAGTTCAACGACAGGAGATCAAGAGACCCAGTACTTC.